The T cell receptor beta chain described here comes from a study of blood T cell repertoires in COVID-19 (TCRdb year 2020). General notes on the study: Samples covering the acute and convalescent phases of COVID-19 were provided by collaborators in the United States, Italy and Spain. Nearly every sample came with metadata listing a de-identified subject ID, COVID-19 status, age in years and sex. The samples were drawn from the first 160 participants of the ongoing ImmuneRACE study and from some 1,300 subjects provided by 6 global collaborators. The repertoires were released in a freely available public database meant as a resource for research on the immune response to SARS-CoV-2. Where available, HLA class I and class II types were taken from metadata supplied by the sample provider and were not determined by assay-based typing. The material from the prospective study consisted of cDNA or gDNA derived from T cells, B-cell-depleted T cells, or PBMCs. Subjects who had been exposed to COVID-19, were actively infected with it, or had recovered from it provided the deeply sampled blood TCRbeta repertoires that made up the dataset. What the study reported, not specific to this receptor: How much clinical and demographic metadata was included differed by source and by participant, and the metadata was provided uncurated.

The CDR3 measures 13 amino acids from cysteine to phenylalanine. CDR3 DNA is the only sequence kept; it has 39 bases, read in frame from the first base. CDR1 MGHRA and CDR2 YSYEKL are derived from the germline V gene. Trimming takes 3 bases from V and 6 bases from J, and the germline ends sit 11 bases apart. The immunoSEQ Assay, a bias-controlled multiplex PCR, was used to amplify TCRbeta CDR3 regions from genomic DNA. In the authors' own workflow: The number of nucleated cells in each sample was estimated from the amplification of reference gene primers within the assay. To quantify the absolute abundance of each unique TCRbeta CDR3 rearrangement, sequence reads were collapsed and filtered. Productive Simpson clonality was computed per sample as the square root of Simpson's diversity index over productive rearrangements. TCRdb holds this immuneACCESS table with in-frame rearrangements only. Some clones are missing; in checked studies, unresolved V genes explain under half, and the rest has no known cause. The V and J calls and clone size were taken over from that table, and D and trimming were inferred from the DNA. Recorded for this sample are around 11,000 clones; around 75% of them occurred a single time. The ten largest account for approximately 8.1% of the sample.

Each collaborating institution followed its own protocols to collect whole blood in K2EDTA tubes. Collaborator samples were shipped for TCRbeta analysis as frozen whole blood, isolated PBMCs, or DNA extracted from either sample type. A few counts support this clone. The clone's antigen remains unknown. Nothing much larger sits one base from this clone, and base qualities are not available. The sequence derives from a man aged 70 or older with active COVID-19. The chain uses TRBV4-1 and TRBJ1-2; the D gene is not confidently resolved. The material sequenced was peripheral blood. The CDR3: CASSQGRGDGYTF. The DNA reads as follows: TGCGCCAGCAGCCAGGGTCGCGGGGATGGCTACACCTTC.